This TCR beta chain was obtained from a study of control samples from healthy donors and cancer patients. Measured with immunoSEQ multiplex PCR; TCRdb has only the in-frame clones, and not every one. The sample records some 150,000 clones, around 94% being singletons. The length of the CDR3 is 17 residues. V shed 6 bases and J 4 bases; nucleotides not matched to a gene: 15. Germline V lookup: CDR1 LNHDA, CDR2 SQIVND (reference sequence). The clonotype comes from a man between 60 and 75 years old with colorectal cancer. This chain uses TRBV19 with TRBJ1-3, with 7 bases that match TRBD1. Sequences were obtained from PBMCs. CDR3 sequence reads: CASRHTTGAALGNTIYF. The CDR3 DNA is TGTGCCAGTAGACACACCACAGGGGCCGCTTTAGGAAACACCATATATTTT.